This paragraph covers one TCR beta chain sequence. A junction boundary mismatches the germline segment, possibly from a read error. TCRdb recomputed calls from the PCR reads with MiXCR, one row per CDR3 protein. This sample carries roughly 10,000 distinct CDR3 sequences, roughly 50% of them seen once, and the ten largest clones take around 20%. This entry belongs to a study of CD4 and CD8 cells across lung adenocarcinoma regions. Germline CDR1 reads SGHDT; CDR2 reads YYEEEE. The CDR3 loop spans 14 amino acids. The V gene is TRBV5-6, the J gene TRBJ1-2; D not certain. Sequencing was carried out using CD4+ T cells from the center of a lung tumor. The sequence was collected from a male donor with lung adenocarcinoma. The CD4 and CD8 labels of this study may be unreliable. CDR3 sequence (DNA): TGTGCCAGCACCTTGATAGACCCAAACTATGGCTACACCTTC. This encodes CASTLIDPNYGYTF.